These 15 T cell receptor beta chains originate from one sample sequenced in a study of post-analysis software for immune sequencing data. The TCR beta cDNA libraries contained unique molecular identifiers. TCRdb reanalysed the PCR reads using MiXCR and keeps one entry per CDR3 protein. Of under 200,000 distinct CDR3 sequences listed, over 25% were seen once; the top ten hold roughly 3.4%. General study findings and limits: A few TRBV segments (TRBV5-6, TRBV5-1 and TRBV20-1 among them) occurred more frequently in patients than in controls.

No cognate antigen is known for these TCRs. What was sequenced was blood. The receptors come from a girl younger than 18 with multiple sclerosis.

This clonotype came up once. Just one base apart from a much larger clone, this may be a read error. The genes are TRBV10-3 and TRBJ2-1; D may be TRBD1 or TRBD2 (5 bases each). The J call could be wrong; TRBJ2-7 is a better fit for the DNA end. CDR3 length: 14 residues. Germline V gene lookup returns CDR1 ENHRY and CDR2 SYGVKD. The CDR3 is CAISGGDASYGQYF. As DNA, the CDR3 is TGTGCCATCAGTGGAGGGGACGCCTCCTACGGGCAGTACTTC.

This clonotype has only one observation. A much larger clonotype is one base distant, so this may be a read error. In DNA, the CDR3 is TGTGCCAGCAGCTTCAGTCTCTACAATGAGCAGTACTTC. As protein: CASSFSLYNEQYF. The rearrangement uses TRBV5-8 and TRBJ2-1; D unclear. The J call may be in error: the DNA end matches TRBJ2-7 better. Germline V CDR1 and CDR2: SGHTS, YDEGEE. This CDR3 contains 13 residues.

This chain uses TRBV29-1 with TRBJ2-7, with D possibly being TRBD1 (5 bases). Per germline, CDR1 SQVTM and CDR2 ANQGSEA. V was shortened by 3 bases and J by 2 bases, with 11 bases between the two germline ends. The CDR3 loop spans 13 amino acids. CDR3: CSVDSQGTYEQYF. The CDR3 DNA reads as TGCAGCGTTGATAGTCAGGGAACCTACGAGCAGTACTTC.

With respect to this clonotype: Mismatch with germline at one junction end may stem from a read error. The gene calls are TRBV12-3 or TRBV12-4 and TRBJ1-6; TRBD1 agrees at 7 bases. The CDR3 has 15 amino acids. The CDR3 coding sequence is TGTGCCAGCAGCCCAGGGGGGGCGCGGAATTCACCCCCCCACTTT. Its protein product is CASSPGGARNSPPHF.

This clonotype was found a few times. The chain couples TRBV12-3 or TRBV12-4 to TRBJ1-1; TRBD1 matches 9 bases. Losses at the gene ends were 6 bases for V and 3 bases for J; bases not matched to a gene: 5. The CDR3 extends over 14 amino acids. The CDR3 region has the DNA TGTGCCAGCAGAACAGGGACAGGGTACACTGAAGCTTTCTTT. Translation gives CASRTGTGYTEAFF.

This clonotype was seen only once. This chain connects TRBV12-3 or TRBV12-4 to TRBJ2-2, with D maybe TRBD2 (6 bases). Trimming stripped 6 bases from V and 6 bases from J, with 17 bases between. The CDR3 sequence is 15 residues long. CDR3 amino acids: CASRPRSGESGELFF. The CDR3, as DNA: TGTGCCAGCAGACCCCGTTCGGGGGAGTCCGGGGAGCTGTTTTTT.

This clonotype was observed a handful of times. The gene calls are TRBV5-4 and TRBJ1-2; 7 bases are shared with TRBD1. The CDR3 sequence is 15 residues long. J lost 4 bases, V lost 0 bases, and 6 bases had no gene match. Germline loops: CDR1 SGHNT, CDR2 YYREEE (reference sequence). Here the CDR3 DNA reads TGTGCCAGCAGCTTGGATGCAGGGGGGGGCTATGGCTACACCTTC. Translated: CASSLDAGGGYGYTF.

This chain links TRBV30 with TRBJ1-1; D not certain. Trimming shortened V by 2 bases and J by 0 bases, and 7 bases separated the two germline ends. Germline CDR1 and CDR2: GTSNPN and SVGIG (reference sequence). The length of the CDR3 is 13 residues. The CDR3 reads CAWSRHLNTEAFF. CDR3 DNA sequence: TGTGCCTGGAGTCGACACCTGAACACTGAAGCTTTCTTT.

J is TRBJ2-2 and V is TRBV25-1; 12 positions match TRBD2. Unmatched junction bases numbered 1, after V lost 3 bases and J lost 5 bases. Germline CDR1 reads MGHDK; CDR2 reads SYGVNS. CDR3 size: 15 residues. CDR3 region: CASSDGTSGTGELFF. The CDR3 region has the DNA TGTGCCAGCAGTGATGGGACTAGCGGGACCGGGGAGCTGTTTTTT.

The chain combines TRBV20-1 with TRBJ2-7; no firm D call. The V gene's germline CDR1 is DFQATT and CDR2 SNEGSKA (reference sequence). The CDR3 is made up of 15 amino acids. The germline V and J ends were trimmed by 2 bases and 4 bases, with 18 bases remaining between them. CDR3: CSARRSLGNLYEQYF. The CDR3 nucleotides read TGCAGTGCTAGAAGATCTCTTGGGAATCTATACGAGCAGTACTTC.

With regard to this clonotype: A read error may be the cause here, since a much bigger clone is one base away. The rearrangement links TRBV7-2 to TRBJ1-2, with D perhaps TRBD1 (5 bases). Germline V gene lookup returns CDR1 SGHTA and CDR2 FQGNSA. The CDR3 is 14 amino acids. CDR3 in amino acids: CASSLGTANYDYTF. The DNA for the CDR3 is TGTGCCAGCAGCCTAGGGACGGCTAACTATGACTACACCTTC.

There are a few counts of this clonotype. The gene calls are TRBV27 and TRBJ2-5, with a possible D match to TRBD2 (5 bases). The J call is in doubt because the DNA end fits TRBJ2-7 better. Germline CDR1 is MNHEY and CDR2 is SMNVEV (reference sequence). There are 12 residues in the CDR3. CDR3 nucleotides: TGTGCCAGCAGTTTATTAGGGAGCGAGCAGTACTTC. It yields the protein CASSLLGSEQYF.

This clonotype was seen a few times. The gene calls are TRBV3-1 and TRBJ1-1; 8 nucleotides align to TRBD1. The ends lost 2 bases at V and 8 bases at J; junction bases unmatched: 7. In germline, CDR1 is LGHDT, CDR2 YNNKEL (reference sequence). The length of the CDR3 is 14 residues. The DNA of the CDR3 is TGTGCCAGCAGCCAAAGGGACAGGAGGGCCGAAGCTTTCTTT. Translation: CASSQRDRRAEAFF.

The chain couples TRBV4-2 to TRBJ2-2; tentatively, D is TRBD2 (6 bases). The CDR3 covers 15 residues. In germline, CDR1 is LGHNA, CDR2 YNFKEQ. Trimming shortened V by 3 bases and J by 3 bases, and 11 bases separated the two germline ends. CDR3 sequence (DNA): TGTGCCAGCAGCCAGGTCGGGGGATACACCGGGGAGCTGTTTTTT. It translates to CASSQVGGYTGELFF.

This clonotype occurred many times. The CDR3 here is CASSFLLAGDGEQYF. In nucleotides, the CDR3 is TGTGCCAGCAGTTTCCTACTAGCGGGAGACGGCGAGCAGTACTTC. The genes are TRBV6-6 and TRBJ2-7; 11 nucleotides agree with TRBD2. The CDR3 is 15 residues long. Germline CDR1 and CDR2: MNHNY and SVGAGI (reference sequence). V trimming: 4 bases; J trimming: 6 bases; junction bases outside the gene matches: 8.